The present T cell receptor (beta chain) was sequenced within a study of blood T cells in healthy people across ages. Study details: There was about one barcoded beta molecule captured by template switching per two T cells. General study results and limits: Relative to aged donors, long-lived donors carried more naive CD4+ cells and displayed higher diversity.

The CDR3 extends over 13 amino acids. Germline-derived CDR1 and CDR2 are SGHRS and YFSETQ. The V and J ends lost 0 bases and 7 bases respectively, with 10 bases between them. Then a second PCR, running about 6 to 11 cycles, was carried out with a sample-barcoded 5' primer and a J-beta primer mix. TCRdb re-called the 5' RACE reads through MiXCR, storing one row per CDR3 protein. Of roughly 800,000 distinct CDR3 sequences listed, more than 45% are singletons. This clonotype was recorded a few times. Its cognate antigen is unknown. The chain joins TRBV5-1 to TRBJ1-1, with TRBD1 as a possible D gene (5 bases). What was sequenced was blood. This TCR derives from a man younger than 40 in good health. CDR3 in DNA: TGCGCCAGCAGCTTGGAAGGGGCGGGTGAAGCTTTCTTT. It specifies CASSLEGAGEAFF.